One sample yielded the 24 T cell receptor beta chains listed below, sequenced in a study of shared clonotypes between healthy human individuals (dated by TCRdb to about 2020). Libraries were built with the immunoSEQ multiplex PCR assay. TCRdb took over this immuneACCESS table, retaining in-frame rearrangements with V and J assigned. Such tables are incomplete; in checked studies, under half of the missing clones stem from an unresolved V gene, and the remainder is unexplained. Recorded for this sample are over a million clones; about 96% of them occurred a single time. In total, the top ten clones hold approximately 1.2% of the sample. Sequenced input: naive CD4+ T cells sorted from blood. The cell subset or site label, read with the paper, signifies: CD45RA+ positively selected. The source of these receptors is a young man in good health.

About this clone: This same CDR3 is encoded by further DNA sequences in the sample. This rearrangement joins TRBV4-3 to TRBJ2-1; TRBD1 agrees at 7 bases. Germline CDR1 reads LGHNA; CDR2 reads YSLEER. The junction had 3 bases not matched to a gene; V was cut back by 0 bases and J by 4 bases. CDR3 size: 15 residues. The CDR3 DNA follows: TGCGCCAGCAGCCAAGAAGGGACAGCATACAATGAGCAGTTCTTC. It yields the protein CASSQEGTAYNEQFF.

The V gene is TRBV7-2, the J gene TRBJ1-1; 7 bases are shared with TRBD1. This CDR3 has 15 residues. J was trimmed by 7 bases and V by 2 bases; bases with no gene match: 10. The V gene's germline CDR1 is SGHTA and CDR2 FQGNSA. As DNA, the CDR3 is TGTGCCAGCAGCTTACTCGGGACAGAACCCTATGAAGCTTTCTTT. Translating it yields CASSLLGTEPYEAFF.

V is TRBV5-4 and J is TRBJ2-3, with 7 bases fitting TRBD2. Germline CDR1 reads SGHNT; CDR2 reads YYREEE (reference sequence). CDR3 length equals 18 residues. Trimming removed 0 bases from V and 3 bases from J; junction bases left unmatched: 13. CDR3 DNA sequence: TGTGCCAGCAGCTTGGTAGAGTCTGGGCGGGAGTTGACAGATACGCAGTATTTT. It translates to CASSLVESGRELTDTQYF.

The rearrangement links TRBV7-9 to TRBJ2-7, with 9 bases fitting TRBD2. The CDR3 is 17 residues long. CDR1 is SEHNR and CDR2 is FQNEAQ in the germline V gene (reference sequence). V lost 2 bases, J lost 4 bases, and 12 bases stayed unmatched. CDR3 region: CASSLNPWREGKYEQYF. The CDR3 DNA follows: TGTGCCAGCAGCTTAAATCCCTGGCGGGAGGGTAAATACGAGCAGTACTTC.

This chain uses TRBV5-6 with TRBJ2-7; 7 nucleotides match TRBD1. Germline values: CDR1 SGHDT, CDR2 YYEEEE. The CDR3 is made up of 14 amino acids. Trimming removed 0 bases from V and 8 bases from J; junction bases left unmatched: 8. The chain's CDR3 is CASSLVGQNKKQYF. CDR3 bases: TGTGCCAGCAGCTTGGTGGGACAGAATAAGAAGCAGTACTTC.

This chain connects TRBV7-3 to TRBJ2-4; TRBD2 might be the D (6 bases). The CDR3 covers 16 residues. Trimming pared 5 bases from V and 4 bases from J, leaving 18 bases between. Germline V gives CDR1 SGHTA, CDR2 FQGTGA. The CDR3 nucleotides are TGTGCCAGCAGCGTTTGTAGGGACTGTGATAAAAACATTCAGTACTTC. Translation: CASSVCRDCDKNIQYF.

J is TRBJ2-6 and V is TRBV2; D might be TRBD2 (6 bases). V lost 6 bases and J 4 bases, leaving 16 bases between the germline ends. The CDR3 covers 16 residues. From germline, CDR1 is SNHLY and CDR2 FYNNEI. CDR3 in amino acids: CASRDKGGAGANVLTF. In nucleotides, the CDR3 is TGTGCCAGCAGAGATAAGGGAGGTGCCGGGGCCAACGTCCTGACTTTC.

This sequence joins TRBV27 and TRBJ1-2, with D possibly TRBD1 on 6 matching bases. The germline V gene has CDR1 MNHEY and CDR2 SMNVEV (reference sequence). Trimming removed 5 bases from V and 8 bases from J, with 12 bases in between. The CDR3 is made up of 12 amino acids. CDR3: CASSRRGGGYTF. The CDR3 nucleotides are TGTGCCAGCAGTAGGCGGGGGGGCGGCTACACCTTC.

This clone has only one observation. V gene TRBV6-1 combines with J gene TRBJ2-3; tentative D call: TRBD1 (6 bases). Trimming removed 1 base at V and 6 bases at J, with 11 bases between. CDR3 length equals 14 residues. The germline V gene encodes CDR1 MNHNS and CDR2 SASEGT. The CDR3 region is CASSEDRVRDTQYF. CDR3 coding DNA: TGTGCCAGCAGTGAAGACAGGGTGAGGGATACGCAGTATTTT.

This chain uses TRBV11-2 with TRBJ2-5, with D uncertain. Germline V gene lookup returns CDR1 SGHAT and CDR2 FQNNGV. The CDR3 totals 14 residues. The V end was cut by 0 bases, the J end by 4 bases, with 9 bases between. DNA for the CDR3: TGTGCCAGCAGCTTAGACCCCGGGTCAGAGACCCAGTACTTC. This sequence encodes CASSLDPGSETQYF.

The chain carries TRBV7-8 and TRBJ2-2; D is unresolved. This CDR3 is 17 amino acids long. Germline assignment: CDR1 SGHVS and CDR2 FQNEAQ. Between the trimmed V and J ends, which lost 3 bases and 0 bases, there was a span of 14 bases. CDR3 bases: TGTGCCAGCAGCTTTAAGATCGGTCCATCGAACACCGGGGAGCTGTTTTTT. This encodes CASSFKIGPSNTGELFF.

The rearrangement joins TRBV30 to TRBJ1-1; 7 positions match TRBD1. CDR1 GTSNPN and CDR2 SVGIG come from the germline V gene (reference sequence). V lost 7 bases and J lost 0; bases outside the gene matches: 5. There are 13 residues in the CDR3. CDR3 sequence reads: CASRDSMNTEAFF. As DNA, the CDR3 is TGTGCCTCCCGGGACAGCATGAACACTGAAGCTTTCTTT.

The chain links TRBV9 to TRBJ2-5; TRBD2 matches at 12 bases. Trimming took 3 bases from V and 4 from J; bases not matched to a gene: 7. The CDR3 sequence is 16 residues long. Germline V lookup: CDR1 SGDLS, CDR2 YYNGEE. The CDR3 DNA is TGTGCCAGCAGCGCCCCCGGACTAGCGGGACGAGAGACCCAGTACTTC. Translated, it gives CASSAPGLAGRETQYF.

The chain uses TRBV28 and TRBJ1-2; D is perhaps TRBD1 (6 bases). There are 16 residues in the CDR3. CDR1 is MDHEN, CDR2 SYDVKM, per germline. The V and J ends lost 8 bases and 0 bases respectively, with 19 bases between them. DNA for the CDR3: TGTGCCAGCCACCCCGGGGGGCCCACAGCTAACTATGGCTACACCTTC. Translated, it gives CASHPGGPTANYGYTF.

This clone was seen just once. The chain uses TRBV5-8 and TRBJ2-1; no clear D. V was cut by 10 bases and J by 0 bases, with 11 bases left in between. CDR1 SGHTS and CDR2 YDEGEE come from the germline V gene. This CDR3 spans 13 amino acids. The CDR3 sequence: CAATESSYNEQFF. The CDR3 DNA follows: TGTGCCGCTACAGAGAGCTCCTACAATGAGCAGTTCTTC.

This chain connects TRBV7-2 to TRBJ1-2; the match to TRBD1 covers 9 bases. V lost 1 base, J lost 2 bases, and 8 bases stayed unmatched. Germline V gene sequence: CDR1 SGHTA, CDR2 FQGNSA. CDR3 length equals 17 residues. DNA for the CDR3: TGTGCCAGCAGCTTAGTGGGACAGGGCCCGTGGAACTATGGCTACACCTTC. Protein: CASSLVGQGPWNYGYTF. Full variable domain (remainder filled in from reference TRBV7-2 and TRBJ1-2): GAGVSQSPSNKVTEKGKDVELRCDPISGHTALYWYRQSLGQGLEFLIYFQGNSAPDKSGLPSDRFSAERTGGSVSTLTIQRTQQEDSAVYLCASSLVGQGPWNYGYTFGSGTRLTVV.

The CDR3 nucleotides read TGTGCCAGTAGTATGAGGGACTACGATGAAAAACTGTTTTTT. Its translation: CASSMRDYDEKLFF. This rearrangement joins TRBV19 to TRBJ1-4; a possible D gene is TRBD1 (5 bases). This CDR3 spans 14 amino acids. The V end was cut by 3 bases, the J end by 6 bases, with 11 bases between. The germline gives CDR1 LNHDA, CDR2 SQIVND (reference sequence). Full variable domain (outside the CDR3, taken from reference TRBV19 and TRBJ1-4): DGGITQSPKYLFRKEGQNVTLSCEQNLNHDAMYWYRQDPGQGLRLIYYSQIVNDFQKGDIAEGYSVSREKKESFPLTVTSAQKNPTAFYLCASSMRDYDEKLFFGSGTQLSVL.

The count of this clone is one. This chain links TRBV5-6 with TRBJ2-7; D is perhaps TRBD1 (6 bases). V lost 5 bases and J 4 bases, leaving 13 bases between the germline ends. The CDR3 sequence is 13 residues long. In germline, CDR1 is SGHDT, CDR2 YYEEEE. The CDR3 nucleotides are TGTGCCAGCAGTTACCAGGACAGATACGAGCAGTACTTC. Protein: CASSYQDRYEQYF.

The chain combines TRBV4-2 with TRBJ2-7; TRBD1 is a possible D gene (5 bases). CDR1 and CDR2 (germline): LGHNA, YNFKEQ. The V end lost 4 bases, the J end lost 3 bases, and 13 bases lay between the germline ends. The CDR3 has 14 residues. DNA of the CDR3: TGTGCCAGCAGCCTGACAGAGATAAACTACGAGCAGTACTTC. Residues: CASSLTEINYEQYF.

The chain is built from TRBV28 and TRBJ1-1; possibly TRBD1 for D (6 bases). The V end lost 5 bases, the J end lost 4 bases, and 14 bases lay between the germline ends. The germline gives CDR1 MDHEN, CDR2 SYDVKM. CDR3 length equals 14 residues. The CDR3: CASSEQGWSTEAFF. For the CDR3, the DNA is TGTGCCAGCAGTGAACAGGGTTGGAGCACTGAAGCTTTCTTT. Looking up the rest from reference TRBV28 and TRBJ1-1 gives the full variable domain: DVKVTQSSRYLVKRTGEKVFLECVQDMDHENMFWYRQDPGLGLRLIYFSYDVKMKEKGDIPEGYSVSREKKERFSLILESASTNQTSMYLCASSEQGWSTEAFFGQGTRLTVV.

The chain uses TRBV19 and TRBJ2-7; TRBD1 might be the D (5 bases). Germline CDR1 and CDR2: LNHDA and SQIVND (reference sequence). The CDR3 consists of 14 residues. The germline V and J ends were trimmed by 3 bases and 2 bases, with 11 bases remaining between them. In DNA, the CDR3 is TGTGCCAGTAGTATTTGGGCAGGGACCTACGAGCAGTACTTC. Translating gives CASSIWAGTYEQYF.

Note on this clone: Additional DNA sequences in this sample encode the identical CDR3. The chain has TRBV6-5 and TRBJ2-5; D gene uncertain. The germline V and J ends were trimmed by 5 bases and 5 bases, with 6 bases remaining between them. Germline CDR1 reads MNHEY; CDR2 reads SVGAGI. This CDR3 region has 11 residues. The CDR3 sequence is CASSTGETQYF. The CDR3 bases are TGTGCCAGCAGTACCGGGGAGACCCAGTACTTC.

CDR3 sequence reads: CASSSTVIATDTQYF. CDR3 coding DNA: TGCGCCAGCAGCTCCACCGTTATCGCGACAGATACGCAGTATTTT. The chain uses TRBV5-1 and TRBJ2-3; no definite D call. The length of the CDR3 is 15 residues. Looked up from germline, CDR1 is SGHRS and CDR2 is YFSETQ. V was cut by 3 bases and J by 3 bases, with 14 bases left in between.

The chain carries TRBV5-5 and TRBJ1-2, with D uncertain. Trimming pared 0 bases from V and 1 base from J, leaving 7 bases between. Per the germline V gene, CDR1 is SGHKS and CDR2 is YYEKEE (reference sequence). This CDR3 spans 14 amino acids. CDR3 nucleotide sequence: TGTGCCAGCAGCTTGGACCCGGGTAACTATGGCTACACCTTC. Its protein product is CASSLDPGNYGYTF.